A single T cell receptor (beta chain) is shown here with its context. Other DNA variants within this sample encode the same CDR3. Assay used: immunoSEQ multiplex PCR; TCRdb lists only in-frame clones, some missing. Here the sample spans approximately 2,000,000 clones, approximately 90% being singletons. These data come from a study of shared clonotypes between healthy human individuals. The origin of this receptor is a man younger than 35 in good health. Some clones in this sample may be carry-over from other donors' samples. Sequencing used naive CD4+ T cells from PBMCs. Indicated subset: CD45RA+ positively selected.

The CDR3 is CASSQTGFNQPQHF. As DNA, the CDR3 is TGTGCCAGCAGCCAGACGGGTTTCAATCAGCCCCAGCATTTT. The chain uses TRBV7-2 and TRBJ1-5; D unresolved. CDR3 size: 14 residues. Per the germline V gene, CDR1 is SGHTA and CDR2 is FQGNSA. Trimming stripped 5 bases from V and 3 bases from J, with 11 bases between.